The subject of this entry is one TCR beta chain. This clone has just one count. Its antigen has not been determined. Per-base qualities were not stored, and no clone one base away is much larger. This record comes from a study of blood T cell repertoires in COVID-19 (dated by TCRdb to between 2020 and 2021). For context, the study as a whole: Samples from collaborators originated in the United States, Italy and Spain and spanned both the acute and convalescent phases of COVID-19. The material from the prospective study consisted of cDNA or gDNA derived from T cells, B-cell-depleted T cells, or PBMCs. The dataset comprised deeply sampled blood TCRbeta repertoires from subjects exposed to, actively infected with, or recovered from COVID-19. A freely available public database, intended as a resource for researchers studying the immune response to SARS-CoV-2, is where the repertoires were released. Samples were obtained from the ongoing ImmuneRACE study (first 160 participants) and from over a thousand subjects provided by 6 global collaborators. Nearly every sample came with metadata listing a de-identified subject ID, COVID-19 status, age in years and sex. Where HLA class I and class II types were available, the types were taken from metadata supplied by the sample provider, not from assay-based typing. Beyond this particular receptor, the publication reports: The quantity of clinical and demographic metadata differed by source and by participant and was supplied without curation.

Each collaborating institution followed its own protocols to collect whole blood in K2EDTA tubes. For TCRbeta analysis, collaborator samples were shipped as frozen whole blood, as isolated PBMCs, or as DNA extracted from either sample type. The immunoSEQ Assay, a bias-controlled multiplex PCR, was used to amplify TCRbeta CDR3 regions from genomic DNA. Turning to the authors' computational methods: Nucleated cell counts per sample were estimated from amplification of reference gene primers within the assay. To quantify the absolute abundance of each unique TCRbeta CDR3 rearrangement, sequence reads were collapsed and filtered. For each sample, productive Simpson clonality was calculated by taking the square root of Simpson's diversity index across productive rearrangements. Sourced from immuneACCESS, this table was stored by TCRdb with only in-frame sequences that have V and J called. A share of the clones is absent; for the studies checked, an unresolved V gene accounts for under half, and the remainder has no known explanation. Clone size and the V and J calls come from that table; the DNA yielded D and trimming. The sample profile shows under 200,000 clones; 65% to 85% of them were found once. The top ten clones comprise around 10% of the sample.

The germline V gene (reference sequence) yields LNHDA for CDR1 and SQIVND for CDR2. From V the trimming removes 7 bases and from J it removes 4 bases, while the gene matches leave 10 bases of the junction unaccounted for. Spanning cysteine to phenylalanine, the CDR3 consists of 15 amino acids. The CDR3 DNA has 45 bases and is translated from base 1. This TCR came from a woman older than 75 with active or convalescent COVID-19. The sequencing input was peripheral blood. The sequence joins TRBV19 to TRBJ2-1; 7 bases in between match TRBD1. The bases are TGTGCCAGTAATCCGACAGGGTCCGGATACAATGAGCAGTTCTTC. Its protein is CASNPTGSGYNEQFF.